This TCR beta chain was captured by sequencing in a study of cytomegalovirus exposure and HLA in healthy donors. The study drew the donors from its approximately 110-subject validation cohort, separate from the roughly 670-subject first cohort. Trimming pared 5 bases from V and 4 bases from J, leaving 23 bases between. Germline lookup yields CDR1 LNHNV and CDR2 YYDKDF (reference sequence). There are 17 residues in the CDR3. Comments on this clone: Its antigen is unidentified.

Clones were read by immunoSEQ multiplex PCR, and TCRdb kept only the in-frame ones, dropping some. The data show approximately 150,000 clones, roughly nine tenths seen once. Overall study results and limits: Usually a TCR sequence was rare, but some public TCRs were found in many donors.

The sample comprised PBMCs. The receptor was derived from a man aged 18 to 29 in good health and CMV-seronegative. J is TRBJ2-5 and V is TRBV15; weak D call: TRBD1 (6 bases). CDR3 bases: TGTGCCACCAGCGGATCCCGGGACAAGGGTGGATCAGAGACCCAGTACTTC. It yields the protein CATSGSRDKGGSETQYF.